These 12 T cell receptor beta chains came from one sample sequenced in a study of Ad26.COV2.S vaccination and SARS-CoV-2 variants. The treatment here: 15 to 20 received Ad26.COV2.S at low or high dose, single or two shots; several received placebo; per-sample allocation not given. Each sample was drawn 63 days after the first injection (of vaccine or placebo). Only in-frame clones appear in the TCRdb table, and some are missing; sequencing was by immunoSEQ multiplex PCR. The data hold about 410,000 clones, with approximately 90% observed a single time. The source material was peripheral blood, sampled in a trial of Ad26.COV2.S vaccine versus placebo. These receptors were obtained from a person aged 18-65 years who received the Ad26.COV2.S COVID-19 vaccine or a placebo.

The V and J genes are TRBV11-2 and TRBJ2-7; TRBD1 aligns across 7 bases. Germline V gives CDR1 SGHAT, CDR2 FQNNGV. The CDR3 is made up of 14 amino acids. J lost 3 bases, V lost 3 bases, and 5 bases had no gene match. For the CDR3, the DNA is TGTGCCAGCAGCTTCGGGACAGTTAACTACGAGCAGTACTTC. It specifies CASSFGTVNYEQYF.

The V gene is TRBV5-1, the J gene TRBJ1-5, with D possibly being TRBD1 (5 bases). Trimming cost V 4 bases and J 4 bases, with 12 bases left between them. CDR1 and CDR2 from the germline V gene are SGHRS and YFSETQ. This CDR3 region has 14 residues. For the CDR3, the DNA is TGCGCCAGCAGCCAGGGCGGGGAAAATCAGCCCCAGCATTTT. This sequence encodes CASSQGGENQPQHF.

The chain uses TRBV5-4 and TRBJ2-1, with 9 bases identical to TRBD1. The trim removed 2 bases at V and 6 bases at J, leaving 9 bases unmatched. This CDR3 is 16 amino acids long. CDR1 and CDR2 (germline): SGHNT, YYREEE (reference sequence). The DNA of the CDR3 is TGTGCCAGCAGCTTTACCGGGACAGGGAAGGGCAATGAGCAGTTCTTC. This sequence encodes CASSFTGTGKGNEQFF.

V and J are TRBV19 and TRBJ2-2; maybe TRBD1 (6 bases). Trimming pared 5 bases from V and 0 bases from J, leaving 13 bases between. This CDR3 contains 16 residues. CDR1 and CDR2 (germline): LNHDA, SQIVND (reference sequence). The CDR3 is CASSRRTDTNTGELFF. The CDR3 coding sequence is TGTGCCAGTAGTCGAAGGACAGACACGAACACCGGGGAGCTGTTTTTT.

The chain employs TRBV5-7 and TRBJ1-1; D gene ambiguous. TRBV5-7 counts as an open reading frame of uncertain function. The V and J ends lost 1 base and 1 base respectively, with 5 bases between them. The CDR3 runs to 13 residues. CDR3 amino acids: CASSLSPNTEAFF. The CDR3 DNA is TGTGCCAGCAGCTTGTCACCGAACACTGAAGCTTTCTTT.

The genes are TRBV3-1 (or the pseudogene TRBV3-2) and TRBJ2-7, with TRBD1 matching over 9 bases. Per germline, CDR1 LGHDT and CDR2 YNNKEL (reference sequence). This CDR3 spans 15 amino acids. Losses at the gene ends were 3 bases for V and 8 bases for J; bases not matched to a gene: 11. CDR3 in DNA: TGTGCCAGCAGCCACCCGGGACAGGGTGGACCACAGCAGTACTTC. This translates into CASSHPGQGGPQQYF.

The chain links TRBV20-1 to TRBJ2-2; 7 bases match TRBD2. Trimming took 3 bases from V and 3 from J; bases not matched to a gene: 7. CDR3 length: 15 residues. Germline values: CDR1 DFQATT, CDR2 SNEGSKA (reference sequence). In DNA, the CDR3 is TGCAGTGCTAGTCAAGCGGGGAGGGACACCGGGGAGCTGTTTTTT. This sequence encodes CSASQAGRDTGELFF.

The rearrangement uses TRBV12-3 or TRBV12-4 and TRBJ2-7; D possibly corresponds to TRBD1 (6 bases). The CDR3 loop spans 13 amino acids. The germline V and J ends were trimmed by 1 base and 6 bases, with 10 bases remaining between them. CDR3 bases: TGTGCCAGCAGTTTAGACCCCAGGGGCGAGCAGTACTTC. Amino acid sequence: CASSLDPRGEQYF.

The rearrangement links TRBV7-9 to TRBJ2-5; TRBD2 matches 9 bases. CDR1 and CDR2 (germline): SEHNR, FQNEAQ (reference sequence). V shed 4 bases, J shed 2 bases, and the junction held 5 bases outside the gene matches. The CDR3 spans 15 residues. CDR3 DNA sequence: TGTGCCAGCAGCTCACTAGCGGGTTCTCAAGAGACCCAGTACTTC. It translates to CASSSLAGSQETQYF.

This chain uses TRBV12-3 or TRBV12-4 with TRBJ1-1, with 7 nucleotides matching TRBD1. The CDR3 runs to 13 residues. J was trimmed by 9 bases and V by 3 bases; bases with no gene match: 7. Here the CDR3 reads CASSFEGQTKAFF. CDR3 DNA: TGTGCCAGCAGTTTCGAGGGACAGACTAAAGCTTTCTTT.

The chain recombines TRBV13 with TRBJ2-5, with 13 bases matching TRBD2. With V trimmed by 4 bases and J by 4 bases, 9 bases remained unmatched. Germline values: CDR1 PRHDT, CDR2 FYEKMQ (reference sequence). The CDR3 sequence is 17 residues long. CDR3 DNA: TGTGCCAGCAGCTCAATTACTAGCGGGGGGGCCTCAGAGACCCAGTACTTC. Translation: CASSSITSGGASETQYF.

The CDR3 DNA is TGTGCCAGCAGCCGAACAGATACGCAGTATTTT. It specifies CASSRTDTQYF. V is TRBV11-2 and J is TRBJ2-3, with no clear D. The germline V gene has CDR1 SGHAT and CDR2 FQNNGV. CDR3 size: 11 residues. Trimming left V 5 bases short and J 3 bases short, with 3 bases between. Complete variable domain (other parts from reference TRBV11-2 and TRBJ2-3): EAGVAQSPRYKIIEKRQSVAFWCNPISGHATLYWYQQILGQGPKLLIQFQNNGVVDDSQLPKDRFSAERLKGVDSTLKIQPAKLEDSAVYLCASSRTDTQYFGPGTRLTVL.